Listed below are T cell receptor beta chains from one sample, sequenced in a study of T cell changes during pregnancy in multiple sclerosis. Only in-frame clones appear in the TCRdb table, and some are missing; sequencing was by immunoSEQ multiplex PCR. This table has 85,000 to 120,000 clones, roughly nine tenths appearing once. This sample comprised peripheral blood, obtained before pregnancy. Receptors originate from a female donor with multiple sclerosis, enrolled in a pregnancy study. The CDR3 runs from the conserved cysteine through the conserved F or W. The order of the fields is clone size, D gene, V gene, J gene, CDR3 DNA, CDR3 protein. D genes are given only for firm matches. A clone size is listed for some rows: how often the clone was seen (once, few, many), or a class if it is expanded.

.,TRBD1,TRBV10-3,TRBJ1-4,TGTGCCAGCCAGGGACAGGGGAATGAAAAACTGTTTTTT,CASQGQGNEKLFF
.,.,TRBV14,TRBJ1-1,TGTGCCAGCAGCCAAGCCTACACTGAAGCTTTCTTT,CASSQAYTEAFF
.,.,TRBV19,TRBJ2-3,TGTGCCACCCGCAGGGCAAGCACAGATACGCAGTATTTT,CATRRASTDTQYF
.,TRBD2,TRBV18,TRBJ2-1,TGTGCCAGCTCACCGGGGGGGAGAAACTCCTACAATGAGCAGTTCTTC,CASSPGGRNSYNEQFF
.,TRBD2,TRBV27,TRBJ2-2,TGTGCCAGCAGTTTACTAGCGGGGGGGCTCTTAAACACCGGGGAGCTGTTTTTT,CASSLLAGGLLNTGELFF
.,TRBD1,TRBV18,TRBJ2-2,TGTGCCAGCTCACCACCAGGGACAGGGAACACCGGGGAGCTGTTTTTT,CASSPPGTGNTGELFF
few,.,TRBV13,TRBJ2-7,TGTGCCAGCAGCTCGGCCGGGGTGTACGAGCAGTACTTC,CASSSAGVYEQYF
.,.,TRBV5-8,TRBJ2-1,TGTGCCAGCAGCGCAGGACTGTTTGATGAGCAGTTCTTC,CASSAGLFDEQFF
.,TRBD1,TRBV5-5,TRBJ2-7,TGTGCCAGCAGCCCGGGACAGACCTCCTACGAGCAGTACTTC,CASSPGQTSYEQYF
.,.,TRBV6-5,TRBJ2-7,TGTGCCAGCAGGCAGACCTACGAGCAGTACTTC,CASRQTYEQYF
.,TRBD1,TRBV7-2,TRBJ2-6,TGTGCCAGTCGGACAGGGTCTGGGGCCAACGTCCTGACTTTC,CASRTGSGANVLTF
.,TRBD2,TRBV11-3,TRBJ2-5,TGTGCCAGCAGCTCAATAGCGGGGACAGAGACCCAGTACTTC,CASSSIAGTETQYF
.,.,TRBV6-1,TRBJ2-5,TGTGCCAGCAGTGAAGCGGAACAGGGAGTAGAGACCCAGTACTTC,CASSEAEQGVETQYF
.,.,TRBV7-3,TRBJ2-3,TGTGCCAGCAGCTTAACGGGCGGGGGCGGAGATACGCAGTATTTT,CASSLTGGGGDTQYF
once,TRBD1,TRBV28,TRBJ2-7,TGTGCCAGCAGTTTGTTCCGGGACAGTAACTACGAGCAGTACTTC,CASSLFRDSNYEQYF
.,.,TRBV19,TRBJ2-7,TGTGCCAGTAGTCCTCAGGGCTACGAGCAGTACTTC,CASSPQGYEQYF
.,TRBD1,TRBV7-2,TRBJ1-3,TGTGCCAGCAGCTACCGGACAGGGCGGGGTGGAAACACCATATATTTT,CASSYRTGRGGNTIYF
few,.,TRBV7-8,TRBJ1-1,TGTGCCAGCAGCCCCGAGAGGGTTCCCACTGAAGCTTTCTTT,CASSPERVPTEAFF
once,.,TRBV5-1,TRBJ2-7,TGCGCCAGCAGCTTGGGACTCTTGGGCTCCTACGAGCAGTACTTC,CASSLGLLGSYEQYF
.,.,TRBV29-1,TRBJ2-7,TGCAGCGTTGGGATTGGGACAAGGACCTACGAGCAGTACTTC,CSVGIGTRTYEQYF
.,TRBD1,TRBV19,TRBJ2-7,TGTGCCAGTAGTATGGGGACAGGTTACGGCGAGCAGTACTTC,CASSMGTGYGEQYF
few,.,TRBV6-4,TRBJ2-1,TGTGCCAGCAGTGACATCGACAGTGGTGAGCAGTTCTTC,CASSDIDSGEQFF
few,.,TRBV7-9,TRBJ1-6,TGTGCCAGCAGCAGACAGCTCTATAATTCACCCCTCCACTTT,CASSRQLYNSPLHF
once,TRBD1,TRBV30,TRBJ1-4,TGTGCCTGGAGCGACAGGGGGCGAAAGGAAAAACTGTTTTTT,CAWSDRGRKEKLFF
.,TRBD1,TRBV11-2,TRBJ2-1,TGTGCCAGCAGCTTGGACCCGGGACAGCCGCTGTTCTTC,CASSLDPGQPLFF
.,TRBD2,TRBV11-2,TRBJ2-1,TGTGCCAGCAGCTTAGTTGGGGGGACTAGCGGGAGGGCCAATGAGCAGTTCTTC,CASSLVGGTSGRANEQFF
.,.,TRBV28,TRBJ1-5,TGTGCCAGCATCCCTGGGAGGGATCAGCCCCAGCATTTT,CASIPGRDQPQHF
.,TRBD1,TRBV27,TRBJ2-7,TGTGCCAGCAGTTTAGTGGACAGGGGCTCCTACGAGCAGTACTTC,CASSLVDRGSYEQYF
.,.,TRBV19,TRBJ2-1,TGTGCCACGACCAACACCAGGTCCTACAATGAGCAGTTCTTC,CATTNTRSYNEQFF
once,.,TRBV5-6,TRBJ1-5,TGTGCCAGCAGCAAAGCGGGGTCTAGCAATCAGCCCCAGCATTTT,CASSKAGSSNQPQHF
.,.,TRBV5-6,TRBJ1-1,TGTGCCAGCAGCTTGGTGGCCACCCCGAACACTGAAGCTTTCTTT,CASSLVATPNTEAFF
.,.,TRBV30,TRBJ1-2,TGTGCCTGGAGTCCTCGGCCTCGGGGGGGCTACACCTTC,CAWSPRPRGGYTF
.,.,TRBV5-6,TRBJ1-1,TGTGCCAGCAGCTACAGGCCCAGGAATCCAGAAGCTTTCTTT,CASSYRPRNPEAFF
.,.,TRBV19,TRBJ1-2,TGTGCCAGTACCGCCGACTATCCCTATGGCTACACCTTC,CASTADYPYGYTF
.,TRBD1,TRBV7-2,TRBJ1-2,TGTGCCAGCAGCCTGGACAGGGATGGCTACACCTTC,CASSLDRDGYTF
.,TRBD2,TRBV4-3,TRBJ2-4,TGCGCCAGCAGCCGCTCAGCGGGGGGGCTAGCCAAAAACATTCAGTACTTC,CASSRSAGGLAKNIQYF
.,TRBD1,TRBV6-5,TRBJ1-4,TGTGCCAGCAGTCCATTACAGGGGATCTATGAAAAACTGTTTTTT,CASSPLQGIYEKLFF
.,.,TRBV30,TRBJ2-7,TGTGCCTGGAGTGTACTGGCAGGGGACGAGCAGTACTTC,CAWSVLAGDEQYF
.,.,TRBV28,TRBJ1-4,TGTGCCAGCAATAGCTTCAATATCGGTGAAAAACTGTTTTTT,CASNSFNIGEKLFF
.,TRBD2,TRBV30,TRBJ2-7,TGTGCCTGGAGTGATCAGCGGGGAGGTCTCCACGAGCAGTACTTC,CAWSDQRGGLHEQYF
.,.,TRBV5-5,TRBJ1-2,TGTGCCAGCAGCTCAGGGATTACGAACTATGGCTACACCTTC,CASSSGITNYGYTF
few,TRBD1,TRBV13,TRBJ2-7,TGTGCCAGCAGCCCCAGGGGGATGGACGAGCAGTACTTC,CASSPRGMDEQYF
.,TRBD1,TRBV27,TRBJ1-1,TGTGCCAGCAGATTGGACAGGTTGAACACTGAAGCTTTCTTT,CASRLDRLNTEAFF
.,TRBD1,TRBV4-1,TRBJ1-3,TGCGCCAGCAGCCACGCTCCGGGACAGGGGTCGAAGAGCTCTGGAAACACCATATATTTT,CASSHAPGQGSKSSGNTIYF
.,TRBD2,TRBV6-6,TRBJ2-7,TGTGCCAGCAGTTCCGGACTAGCGGGAGTTTCCTACGAGCAGTACTTC,CASSSGLAGVSYEQYF
.,.,TRBV19,TRBJ1-1,TGTGCCAGTAGTGCACGAGTGAACACTGAAGCTTTCTTT,CASSARVNTEAFF
.,.,TRBV6-5,TRBJ1-1,TGTGCCAGCGCAGTAGTCTCGGGGGAAGGGACTGAAGCTTTCTTT,CASAVVSGEGTEAFF
.,.,TRBV19,TRBJ2-2,TGTGCCAGTAGTCCCTCTACACAGGGCGGGGAGCTGTTTTTT,CASSPSTQGGELFF
.,.,TRBV19,TRBJ2-7,TGTGCCAGTAGTATAGGACGGTCTACTCAGGCCCGCTCCTACGAGCAGTACTTC,CASSIGRSTQARSYEQYF
.,.,TRBV29-1,TRBJ1-1,TGCAGCGTTGATCTGAGACAGGTCTTGAACACTGAAGCTTTCTTT,CSVDLRQVLNTEAFF
.,TRBD2,TRBV27,TRBJ2-3,TGTGCCAGCAGTCCGACTAGCGGGTTATGGACTAGCACAGATACGCAGTATTTT,CASSPTSGLWTSTDTQYF
.,.,TRBV11-2,TRBJ2-7,TGTGCCAGCAGCTTAGATGGAGCGGGTACTTGGGAGCAGTACTTC,CASSLDGAGTWEQYF
.,TRBD2,TRBV18,TRBJ2-1,TGTGCCAGCTCACCACCGGTCCCGGGGGGACCATTCACGGGGGAGCAGTTCTTC,CASSPPVPGGPFTGEQFF
.,TRBD2,TRBV4-1,TRBJ2-2,TGCGCCAGCAGCCAAGAGGGTAGCGGGGTGATCGGGGAGCTGTTTTTT,CASSQEGSGVIGELFF